The text below deals with one TCR beta chain. Treatment defined: roughly 20 received Ad26.COV2.S at low or high dose, single or two shots; about 5 received placebo; per-sample allocation not given. Sampling was performed 63 days after the first vaccine or placebo injection. The data were taken from a study of Ad26.COV2.S vaccination and SARS-CoV-2 variants. There are 17 residues in the CDR3. Germline V gene data show CDR1 as LGHNA and CDR2 as YNFKEQ. Trimming took off 0 bases at V and 3 bases at J, with 14 bases between the two ends. Assay used: immunoSEQ multiplex PCR; TCRdb lists only in-frame clones, some missing. The table lists about 440,000 clones, roughly nine tenths of them singletons.

This receptor was identified in a person aged 18-60 years who received the Ad26.COV2.S COVID-19 vaccine or a placebo. This sample comprised peripheral blood, obtained in a trial of Ad26.COV2.S vaccine versus placebo. The V call is TRBV4-2, the J call TRBJ2-2; maybe TRBD2 (7 bases). The CDR3: CASSQDRSGTHTGELFF. CDR3 DNA: TGTGCCAGCAGCCAAGATCGAAGCGGGACACACACCGGGGAGCTGTTTTTT.